The next 17 T cell receptor beta chains were all read from a single sample in a study of tissue T cells after allogeneic stem cell transplantation. Documented time point: mouse harvest day 7 after allogeneic transplant. Tail vein injection delivered 10^7 T-cell-depleted bone marrow cells and 10^6 splenic CD5+ T cells. Sequencing was performed with immunoSEQ multiplex PCR; in TCRdb, only in-frame clones are kept and a portion is missing. Altogether almost 9,500 clones are present, 40% to 55% being singletons, with the ten largest covering roughly 7%. The sample taken for sequencing was gut tissue. The receptors derive from a female BALB/c mouse given C57BL/6 T cells with graft-versus-host disease after an allogeneic hematopoietic cell transplant.

Notes on this clone: The gene names here belong to mouse. The CDR3 loop reads CASSLRTGPDTQYF. Partial CDR3 DNA: TGTGCAAGCAGCCTCCGGACTGGGCCAGACACCCAGTAC. The chain carries TRBV16 and TRBJ2-5, with TRBD2 matching 8 bases. With the read ending 1 residue before the CDR3 end, the germline J gene is used to fill in that end. With 5 bases clipped from V and 5 bases from J, the junction kept 6 bases outside the gene matches. Germline V gene lookup returns CDR1 SGHSA and CDR2 FRNQAP. The CDR3 runs 14 residues.

This clone was seen a handful of times. Mouse names are used for the genes. Read coverage stops 1 residue before the CDR3 terminus; the germline J gene supplies the remainder. The same CDR3 can be traced to other DNA sequences in this sample. This rearrangement joins TRBV26 to TRBJ1-3; tentative D call: TRBD1 (5 bases). Per the germline V gene, CDR1 is KGHPV and CDR2 is FQNQEV (reference sequence). The V end was cut by 6 bases, the J end by 0 bases, with 9 bases between. The CDR3 loop spans 14 amino acids. The sequenced part of the CDR3 DNA is TGTGCCAGCAGCCAGGGTAATTCTGGAAATACGCTCTAT. Translated, it gives CASSQGNSGNTLY. The entire CDR3 protein is CASSQGNSGNTLYF.

Notes on this clone: Genes here carry mouse names. The CDR3 end lies 1 residue beyond the end of the read and is filled in from the germline J gene. The rearrangement uses TRBV13-3 and TRBJ2-1, with D tentatively TRBD1 or TRBD2 (5 bases each). Looked up from germline, CDR1 is NNHDY and CDR2 is SYVADS. The V and J ends lost 1 base and 7 bases respectively, with 9 bases between them. This CDR3 is 13 amino acids long. CDR3 sequence: CASSDYWGAEQFF. CDR3 DNA (partial): TGTGCCAGCAGTGATTATTGGGGCGCTGAGCAGTTC.

On this clone itself: Gene names are mouse gene names. The CDR3 spells CASSQVGVQDTQYF. CDR3 bases read: TGTGCCAGCAGCCAAGTCGGGGTCCAAGACACCCAGTAC. J is TRBJ2-5 and V is TRBV5, with D hard to call. Read data end 1 residue before the CDR3 end; the end is taken from the germline J gene. The CDR3 consists of 14 residues. V gave up 1 base and J gave up 2 bases, with 7 bases separating them. CDR1 LGHNA and CDR2 YNLKQL come from the germline V gene (reference sequence).

This clone turned up a few times. Gene labels here are mouse ones. The CDR3 end is not reached by the read, which stops 1 residue before it; the germline J gene fills it in. This chain connects TRBV15 to TRBJ2-7, with 11 nucleotides matching TRBD2. Unmatched junction bases numbered 4, after V lost 2 bases and J lost 4 bases. The CDR3 spans 15 residues. CDR1 is SGHND and CDR2 is FRSKSL in the germline V gene. The sequenced part of the CDR3 DNA is TGTGCCAGCAGTTTAACTGGGGGGGCGAGGTATGAACAGTAC. Protein sequence: CASSLTGGARYEQY. The whole CDR3 reads CASSLTGGARYEQYF. The full variable domain, its missing parts supplied by reference TRBV15 and TRBJ2-7, is DAGVTQTPRHEVAEKGQTIILKCEPVSGHNDLFWYRQTKIQGLELLSYFRSKSLMEDGGAFKDRFKAEMLNSSFSTLKIQPTEPKDSAVYLCASSLTGGARYEQYFGPGTRLTVL.

About this clone: Genes here carry mouse names. The read falls 1 residue short of the CDR3 end, and the missing part is taken from the germline J gene. This chain uses TRBV15 with TRBJ2-7; 7 nucleotides align to TRBD2. Germline V gene lookup returns CDR1 SGHND and CDR2 FRSKSL. J lost 3 bases, V lost 6 bases, and 5 bases had no gene match. The CDR3 is 13 amino acids. CDR3 DNA (partial): TGTGCCAGCAGCTCGGGGGGGGTCTATGAACAGTAC. Protein sequence: CASSSGGVYEQY. From start to end, the CDR3 is CASSSGGVYEQYF. Full variable domain (rest looked up from reference TRBV15 and TRBJ2-7): DAGVTQTPRHEVAEKGQTIILKCEPVSGHNDLFWYRQTKIQGLELLSYFRSKSLMEDGGAFKDRFKAEMLNSSFSTLKIQPTEPKDSAVYLCASSSGGVYEQYFGPGTRLTVL.

Turning to this clone: Gene names are mouse gene names. Sequencing ends 1 residue short of the CDR3 end; the germline J gene provides the rest. J is TRBJ1-1 and V is TRBV5, with D perhaps TRBD1 (5 bases). This CDR3 region has 15 residues. Trimming shortened V by 4 bases and J by 0 bases, and 12 bases separated the two germline ends. Germline V gene lookup returns CDR1 LGHNA and CDR2 YNLKQL (reference sequence). The CDR3 loop is CASSPGRIANTEVFF. Incomplete CDR3 DNA: TGTGCCAGCAGCCCGGGACGGATTGCAAACACAGAAGTCTTC.

Remarks on this clone: Mouse names are used for the genes. CDR3 region: CASSRQGRNQDTQYF. The DNA read from the CDR3 is TGTGCCAGCAGCCGACAGGGGAGGAACCAAGACACCCAGTAC. This sequence joins TRBV26 and TRBJ2-5; 8 nucleotides agree with TRBD1. The read ends 1 residue early relative to the CDR3; the germline J gene fills the gap. Germline V gives CDR1 KGHPV, CDR2 FQNQEV (reference sequence). The CDR3 is made up of 15 amino acids. V shed 6 bases and J 0 bases; nucleotides not matched to a gene: 5.

There are a few counts of this clone. The germline and genes are mouse ones. With the read ending 1 residue before the CDR3 end, the germline J gene is used to fill in that end. The genes are TRBV26 and TRBJ1-3; D is unresolved. Germline CDR1 KGHPV, CDR2 FQNQEV (reference sequence). This CDR3 spans 14 amino acids. V dropped 4 bases and J dropped 0 bases, with 7 bases sitting between them. The CDR3 loop reads CASSRGNSGNTLYF. The covered CDR3 bases are TGTGCCAGCAGTCGAGGGAATTCTGGAAATACGCTCTAT.

A remark on this clone: The gene symbols are mouse symbols. The CDR3 region is CASSLLGSQNTLYF. The CDR3 DNA, read in part, is TGTGCCAGCAGTCTACTGGGTAGTCAAAACACCTTGTAC. This chain connects TRBV26 to TRBJ2-4; D possibly corresponds to TRBD2 (6 bases). The read ends 1 residue before the CDR3 terminus; that terminus is restored from the germline J gene. Germline-derived CDR1 and CDR2 are KGHPV and FQNQEV (reference sequence). The V end lost 3 bases, the J end lost 0 bases, and 7 bases lay between the germline ends. CDR3 length: 14 residues.

Remarks on this clone: All gene names here are mouse names. The sequenced fragment ends 1 residue before the CDR3 boundary, so the rest is inferred from the germline J gene. The chain has TRBV13-1 and TRBJ2-3; 8 bases match TRBD1. V gave up 4 bases and J gave up 0 bases; unmatched junction bases: 1. The CDR3 sequence is 14 residues long. Germline V gives CDR1 NSHNY, CDR2 SYGAGN. The CDR3 loop is CASSRDRSAETLYF. The covered CDR3 bases are TGTGCCAGCAGTAGGGACAGGAGTGCAGAAACGCTGTAT.

Comment on this clone: Mouse germline and gene names are used. The CDR3 extends 1 residue past the end of the read, so its final part is completed from the germline J gene. V is TRBV26 and J is TRBJ2-4; 7 bases line up with TRBD1. The CDR3 length is 14 residues. Germline V lookup: CDR1 KGHPV, CDR2 FQNQEV (reference sequence). J lost 3 bases, V lost 4 bases, and 4 bases had no gene match. The CDR3: CASSPRDRQNTLYF. The part of the CDR3 DNA that was read is TGTGCCAGCAGTCCCCGGGACAGACAAAACACCTTGTAC.

In the case of this clone: Each gene name is a mouse one. The sequenced part of the CDR3 DNA is TGTGCCAGCAGCTTGGGAGAGACCGGGCAGCTCTAC. Residues: CASSLGETGQLY. From start to end, the CDR3 is CASSLGETGQLYF. The chain carries TRBV3 and TRBJ2-2; D gene ambiguous. From the germline J gene comes the end of the CDR3, since the read stops 1 residue before it. The CDR3 is made up of 13 amino acids. The ends were cut back, 3 bases at V and 5 bases at J, with 7 bases in the middle. From germline, CDR1 is SNHLY and CDR2 FYNGKV (reference sequence).

By sample fraction, this clone is large. Gene names denote mouse genes. Sequencing ends 1 residue short of the CDR3 end; the germline J gene provides the rest. This chain links TRBV13-2 with TRBJ2-4; no clear D gene. Germline values: CDR1 NNHNN, CDR2 SYGAGS (reference sequence). V lost 2 bases and J lost 3, with 1 base in between. The CDR3 loop spans 11 amino acids. This CDR3 is CASGEQNTLYF. The covered CDR3 bases are TGTGCCAGCGGTGAACAAAACACCTTGTAC.

This clone has only a few counts. Gene names and germline refer to mouse. The sequenced fragment ends 1 residue before the CDR3 boundary, so the rest is inferred from the germline J gene. This chain links TRBV26 with TRBJ1-5; possible D gene TRBD1, 6 bases. The ends were cut back, 6 bases at V and 5 bases at J, with 11 bases in the middle. CDR3 length: 13 amino acids. The germline V gene has CDR1 KGHPV and CDR2 FQNQEV (reference sequence). Incomplete CDR3 DNA: TGTGCCAGCAGCCGGGACACATACCAGGCTCCGCTT. The encoded protein is CASSRDTYQAPL. From start to end, the CDR3 is CASSRDTYQAPLF. Complete variable domain (other parts from reference TRBV26 and TRBJ1-5): NSKVIQTPRYLVKGQGQKAKMRCIPEKGHPVVFWYQQNKNNEFKFLINFQNQEVLQQIDMTEKRFSAECPSNSPCSLEIQSSEAGDSALYLCASSRDTYQAPLFGEGTRLSVL.

This clone was counted a few times. The gene names here belong to mouse. The CDR3 end lies 1 residue beyond the end of the read and is filled in from the germline J gene. The V call is TRBV13-3, the J call TRBJ2-2; D gene ambiguous. V lost 2 bases to trimming and J lost 0 bases, with 11 bases between them. Per germline, CDR1 NNHDY and CDR2 SYVADS. This CDR3 has 16 residues. This chain's CDR3 is CASSEQGPTNTGQLYF. The part of the CDR3 DNA that was read is TGTGCCAGCAGTGAGCAAGGTCCAACAAACACCGGGCAGCTCTAC.

Concerning this clone itself: Mouse germline and gene names are used. The CDR3 bases that were read are TGTGCCAGCAGTGAACAGGGTAGGGACACCTTGTAC. The encoded protein is CASSEQGRDTLY. The complete CDR3 reads CASSEQGRDTLYF. The chain couples TRBV13-1 to TRBJ2-4; D might be TRBD1 (6 bases). The missing CDR3 end, 1 residue past where the read stops, is filled in from the germline J gene. Germline V gene sequence: CDR1 NSHNY, CDR2 SYGAGN. The CDR3 contains 13 residues. Trimming removed 2 bases at V and 7 bases at J, with 11 bases between.